The clone carrying this TCR beta chain was observed a few times. The same CDR3 also results from other DNA sequences found in this sample. In the original processing: Estimates of nucleated cell counts were drawn from the amplification of reference gene primers. Data came from immunoSEQ multiplex PCR; TCRdb stores just in-frame clones and leaves some out. The DNA was the basis for D and trimming; V, J and clone size are from that table. In the table there are 65,000 to 85,000 clones, over 70% of which are singletons. The source of the sample is a study of blood T cell repertoires in COVID-19. Study details: Italy, Spain and the United States were the sources of the convalescent and acute COVID-19 samples. Sample material is recorded as cDNA or gDNA derived from T cells, B-cell-depleted T cells, or PBMCs.

This CDR3 has 16 amino acids. Germline values: CDR1 SGHDT, CDR2 YYEEEE. Trimming cost V 3 bases and J 4 bases, with 16 bases left between them. The TCR originated in a human donor in a cohort sampled during active COVID-19. Sample: peripheral blood. The genes are TRBV5-6 and TRBJ2-2; D unresolved. As DNA, the CDR3 is TGTGCCAGCAGCTCCGAACCCCGGTCGAGCACCGGGGAGCTGTTTTTT. This translates into CASSSEPRSSTGELFF. Complete variable domain (other parts from reference TRBV5-6 and TRBJ2-2): DAGVTQSPTHLIKTRGQQVTLRCSPKSGHDTVSWYQQALGQGPQFIFQYYEEEERQRGNFPDRFSGHQFPNYSSELNVNALLLGDSALYLCASSSEPRSSTGELFFGEGSRLTVL.